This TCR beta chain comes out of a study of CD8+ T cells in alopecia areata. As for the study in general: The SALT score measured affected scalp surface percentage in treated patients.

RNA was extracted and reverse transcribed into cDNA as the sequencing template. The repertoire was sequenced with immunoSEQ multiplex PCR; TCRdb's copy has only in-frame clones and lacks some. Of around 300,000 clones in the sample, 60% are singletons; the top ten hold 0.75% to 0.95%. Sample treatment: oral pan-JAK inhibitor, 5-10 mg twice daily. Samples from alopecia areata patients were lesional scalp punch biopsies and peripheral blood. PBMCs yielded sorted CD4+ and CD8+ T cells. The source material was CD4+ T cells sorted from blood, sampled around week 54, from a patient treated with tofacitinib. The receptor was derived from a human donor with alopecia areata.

As DNA, the CDR3 is TGTGCCACCAGCAGAGGGGGGACAGCTGGGGCCAACGTCCTGACTTTC. As protein: CATSRGGTAGANVLTF. This chain connects TRBV15 to TRBJ2-6; 7 bases line up with TRBD1. With 1 base clipped from V and 2 bases from J, the junction kept 2 bases outside the gene matches. Germline V gene data show CDR1 as LNHNV and CDR2 as YYDKDF (reference sequence). The CDR3 spans 16 residues.